This entry concerns a single TCR beta chain. An end of the junction differs from the germline gene, which may be a read error. This entry belongs to a study of T cells in Graves' hyperthyroidism and ophthalmopathy. CDR1 is KGHDR, CDR2 SFDVKD, per germline. CDR3 length: 16 amino acids. RNA transcripts were the template for amplifying TCR beta CDR3 regions. TCR CDR3 underwent first-round RT-PCR with the HTBI primer set. Each CDR3 protein is one row after TCRdb ran MiXCR on the multiplex PCR reads. The sample has 500,000 to 650,000 distinct CDR3 sequences; roughly 14% are singletons. Each ophthalmopathy patient scored at least 3 on the Clinical Activity Score and at least 4 on NOSPECS grade, with duration under 3 months.

Sequenced sample: blood. The sequence was collected from a woman in her forties or fifties with Graves' ophthalmopathy. V is TRBV24-1 and J is TRBJ2-7, with D possibly TRBD2 on 5 matching bases. Here the CDR3 DNA reads TGTGCCACCAGCGATTTGTGTCAAGGCGGGTCCTACGAGCAGTACTTC. Translating it yields CATSDLCQGGSYEQYF.